This TCR beta chain was recorded in a study of T cells in Graves' hyperthyroidism and ophthalmopathy. General study points: A 13 V-J signature model discriminated ophthalmopathy versus stable hyperthyroidism.

CDR3 size: 12 residues. V lost 5 bases and J lost 12, with 14 bases in between. There were TCR beta CDR3 regions amplified from RNA transcripts. First-round RT-PCR targeting the TCR CDR3 was performed with the HTBI primer set. Each CDR3 protein gets one entry after TCRdb re-called the multiplex PCR reads with MiXCR. This sample carries about 640,000 distinct CDR3 sequences, less than 25% of them seen once, and the ten largest clones take roughly a third. Uncontrolled infection, other autoimmune disease, pregnancy or lactation excluded patients. The table lists this clonotype with a few counts. Its antigen remains unidentified.

The TCR sequence derives from a young man with Graves' ophthalmopathy. This rearrangement joins TRBV12-3 or TRBV12-4 to TRBJ2-1; tentatively, D is TRBD2 (5 bases). Sequencing input: blood. The CDR3 sequence is CASSPITAVQFF. For the CDR3, the DNA is TGTGCCAGCAGTCCGATAACAGCGGTGCAGTTCTTC.